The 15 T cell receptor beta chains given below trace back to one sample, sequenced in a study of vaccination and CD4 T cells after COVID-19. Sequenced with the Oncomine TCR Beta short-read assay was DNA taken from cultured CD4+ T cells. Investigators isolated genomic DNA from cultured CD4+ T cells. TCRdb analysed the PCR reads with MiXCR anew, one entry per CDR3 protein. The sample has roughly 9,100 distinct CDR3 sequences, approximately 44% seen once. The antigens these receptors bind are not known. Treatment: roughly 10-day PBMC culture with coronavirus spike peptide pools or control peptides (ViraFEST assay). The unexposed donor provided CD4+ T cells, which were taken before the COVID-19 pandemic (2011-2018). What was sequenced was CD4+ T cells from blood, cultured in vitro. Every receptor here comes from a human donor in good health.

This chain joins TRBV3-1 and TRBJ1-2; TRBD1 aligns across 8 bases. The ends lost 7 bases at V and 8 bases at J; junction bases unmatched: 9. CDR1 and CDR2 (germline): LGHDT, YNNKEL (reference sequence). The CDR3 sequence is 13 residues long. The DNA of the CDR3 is TGTGCCAGCACTAACAGGGGGACGGGGGGCTACACCTTC. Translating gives CASTNRGTGGYTF.

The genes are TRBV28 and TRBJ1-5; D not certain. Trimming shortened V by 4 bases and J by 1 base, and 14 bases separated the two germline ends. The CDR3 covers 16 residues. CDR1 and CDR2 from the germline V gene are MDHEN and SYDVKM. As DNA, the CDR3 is TGTGCCAGCAGTTCACTGAGCGTAGGGAGCAATCAGCCCCAGCATTTT. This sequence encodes CASSSLSVGSNQPQHF.

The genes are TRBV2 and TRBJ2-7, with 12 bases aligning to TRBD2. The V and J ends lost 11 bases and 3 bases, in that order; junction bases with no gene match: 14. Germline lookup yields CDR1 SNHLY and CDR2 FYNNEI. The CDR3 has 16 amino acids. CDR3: CAFRRTSGTQLYEQYF. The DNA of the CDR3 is TGTGCCTTCCGGAGGACTAGCGGGACCCAACTCTACGAGCAGTACTTC.

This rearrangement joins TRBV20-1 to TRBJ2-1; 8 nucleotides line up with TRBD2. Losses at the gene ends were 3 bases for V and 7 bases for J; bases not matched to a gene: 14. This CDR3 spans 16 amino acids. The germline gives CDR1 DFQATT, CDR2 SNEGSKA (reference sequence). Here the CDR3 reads CSASGTRGKSGNEQFF. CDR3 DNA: TGCAGTGCTAGCGGGACTAGAGGGAAATCGGGAAATGAGCAGTTCTTC.

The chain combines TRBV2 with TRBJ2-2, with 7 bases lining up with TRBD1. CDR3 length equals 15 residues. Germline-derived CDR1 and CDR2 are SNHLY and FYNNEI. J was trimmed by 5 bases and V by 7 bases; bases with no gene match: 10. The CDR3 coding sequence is TGTGCCAGCAAAATGGACAGGCCGAGTACCGGGGAGCTGTTTTTT. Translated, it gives CASKMDRPSTGELFF.

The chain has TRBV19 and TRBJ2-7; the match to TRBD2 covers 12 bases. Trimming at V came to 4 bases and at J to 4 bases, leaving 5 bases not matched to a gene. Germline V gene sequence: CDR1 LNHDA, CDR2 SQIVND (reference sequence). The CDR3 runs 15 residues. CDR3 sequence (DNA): TGTGCCAGTAGTAATCTAGCGGGAGGGCCGTACGAGCAGTACTTC. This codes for CASSNLAGGPYEQYF.

In nucleotides, the CDR3 is TGTGCCAGCAGGGGCGGACAGGTCTCCTACGAGCAGTACTTC. Translating gives CASRGGQVSYEQYF. This chain joins TRBV28 and TRBJ2-7; 7 nucleotides align to TRBD1. The CDR3 is 14 amino acids. Germline CDR1 MDHEN, CDR2 SYDVKM. With V trimmed by 6 bases and J by 0 bases, 5 bases remained unmatched.

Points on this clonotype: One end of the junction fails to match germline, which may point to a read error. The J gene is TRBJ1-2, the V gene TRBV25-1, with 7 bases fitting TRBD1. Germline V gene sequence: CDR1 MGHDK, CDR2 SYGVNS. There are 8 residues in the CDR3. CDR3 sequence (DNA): TGTGCCAGAGACAGGGTGCTCTTC. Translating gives CARDRVLF.

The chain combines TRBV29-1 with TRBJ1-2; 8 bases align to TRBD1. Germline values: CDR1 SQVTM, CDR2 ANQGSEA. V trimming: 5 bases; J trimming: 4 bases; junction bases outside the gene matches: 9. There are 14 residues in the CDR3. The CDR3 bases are TGCAGCGTTCCGTTACCAACAGGGGGCTATGGCTACACCTTC. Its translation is CSVPLPTGGYGYTF.

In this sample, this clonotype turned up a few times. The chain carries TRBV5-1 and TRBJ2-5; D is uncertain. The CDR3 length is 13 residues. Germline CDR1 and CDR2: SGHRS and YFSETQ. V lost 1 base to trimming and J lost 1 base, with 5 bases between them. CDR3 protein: CASSLQAQETQYF. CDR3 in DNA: TGCGCCAGCAGCTTGCAGGCCCAAGAGACCCAGTACTTC.

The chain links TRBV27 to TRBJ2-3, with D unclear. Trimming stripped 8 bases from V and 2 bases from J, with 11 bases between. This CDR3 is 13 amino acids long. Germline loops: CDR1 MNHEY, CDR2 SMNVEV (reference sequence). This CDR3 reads CASRRPNTDTQYF. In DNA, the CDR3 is TGTGCCAGCCGTCGCCCGAACACAGATACGCAGTATTTT.

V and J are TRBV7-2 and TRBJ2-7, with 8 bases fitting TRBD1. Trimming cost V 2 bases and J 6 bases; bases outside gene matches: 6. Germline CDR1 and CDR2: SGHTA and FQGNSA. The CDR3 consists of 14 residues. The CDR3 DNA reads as TGTGCCAGCAGCTTATTTCAGGGGGCGGGCGAGCAGTACTTC. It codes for CASSLFQGAGEQYF.

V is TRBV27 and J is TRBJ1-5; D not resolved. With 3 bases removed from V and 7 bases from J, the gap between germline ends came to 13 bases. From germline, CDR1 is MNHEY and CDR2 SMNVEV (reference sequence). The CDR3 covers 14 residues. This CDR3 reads CASSFRRPEQPQHF. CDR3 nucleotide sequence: TGTGCCAGCAGTTTCCGGCGGCCGGAACAGCCCCAGCATTTT.

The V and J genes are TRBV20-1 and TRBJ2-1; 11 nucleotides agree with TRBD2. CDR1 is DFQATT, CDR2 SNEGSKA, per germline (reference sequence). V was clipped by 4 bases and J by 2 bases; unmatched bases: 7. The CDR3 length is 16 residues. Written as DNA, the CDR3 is TGCAGTGCTACCAAACTAGCGGGAGTTACCTACAATGAGCAGTTCTTC. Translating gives CSATKLAGVTYNEQFF.

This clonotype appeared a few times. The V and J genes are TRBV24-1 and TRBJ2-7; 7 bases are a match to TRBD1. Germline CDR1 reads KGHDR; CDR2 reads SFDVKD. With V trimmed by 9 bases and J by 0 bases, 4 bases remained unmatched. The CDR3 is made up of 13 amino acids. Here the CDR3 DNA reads TGTGCCACCGCGACAGGGCTCTCCTACGAGCAGTACTTC. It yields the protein CATATGLSYEQYF.